The 17 T cell receptor beta chains in this list originate from one sample, sequenced in a study of blood T cell repertoires in COVID-19. Using immunoSEQ multiplex PCR, the repertoire was profiled, and TCRdb retains in-frame clones only, with some absent. Of roughly 56,000 clones in the sample, around 91% were seen once. Sequences were obtained from peripheral blood. All receptors derive from a man in his sixties with active COVID-19.

This clone came up once. The chain joins TRBV6-5 to TRBJ2-5; 9 bases are shared with TRBD2. The CDR3 contains 13 residues. V was clipped by 7 bases and J by 4 bases; unmatched bases: 4. Per the germline V gene, CDR1 is MNHEY and CDR2 is SVGAGI. CDR3 bases: TGTGCCAGCAAAGCGGGAGGTAGAGAGACCCAGTACTTC. This sequence encodes CASKAGGRETQYF.

The chain uses TRBV7-9 and TRBJ2-5; 8 bases align to TRBD2. This CDR3 region has 13 residues. The V gene's germline CDR1 is SEHNR and CDR2 FQNEAQ (reference sequence). CDR3: CASGGGGGETQYF. For the CDR3, the DNA is TGTGCGTCGGGAGGGGGAGGAGGAGAGACCCAGTACTTC.

This rearrangement joins TRBV10-2 to TRBJ2-4; the match to TRBD2 covers 11 bases. This CDR3 contains 16 residues. Looked up from germline, CDR1 is WSHSY and CDR2 is SAAADI. With V trimmed by 3 bases and J by 4 bases, 5 bases remained unmatched. CDR3 sequence reads: CASSDSGGAGKNIQYF. CDR3 in DNA: TGCGCCAGCAGTGATAGCGGGGGGGCCGGTAAAAACATTCAGTACTTC.

V and J are TRBV2 and TRBJ1-1; no firm D call. The germline V and J ends were trimmed by 7 bases and 1 base, with 4 bases remaining between them. This CDR3 has 11 residues. The germline gives CDR1 SNHLY, CDR2 FYNNEI. CDR3 bases: TGTGCCAGCACGGGGAACACTGAAGCTTTCTTT. It codes for CASTGNTEAFF.

The chain recombines TRBV18 with TRBJ2-1, with a weak D call TRBD2 (6 bases). Germline values: CDR1 KGHSH, CDR2 LQKENI. Trimming left V 6 bases short and J 9 bases short, with 24 bases between. The CDR3 is 16 amino acids. CDR3 amino acids: CASSPKPSTGSGEQFF. The DNA of the CDR3 is TGTGCCAGCTCCCCAAAACCATCTACCGGGAGTGGTGAGCAGTTCTTC.

This chain links TRBV9 with TRBJ2-1; 10 bases map to TRBD2. The V and J ends lost 4 bases and 6 bases, in that order; junction bases with no gene match: 10. CDR1 and CDR2 from the germline V gene are SGDLS and YYNGEE. This CDR3 is built from 16 residues. The CDR3 DNA sequence: TGTGCCAGCAGCCCCAGGATAGCGGGGGGCCGCAATGAGCAGTTCTTC. Its translation is CASSPRIAGGRNEQFF.

CDR3 in amino acids: CAMQGLIGEQYF. For the CDR3, the DNA is TGTGCAATGCAGGGACTTATAGGCGAGCAGTACTTC. The chain couples TRBV30 to TRBJ2-7, with a tentative D call TRBD2 (6 bases). This CDR3 is 12 amino acids long. CDR1 and CDR2 (germline): GTSNPN, SVGIG (reference sequence). The entire variable domain, with the rest obtained from reference TRBV30 and TRBJ2-7, is as follows: SQTIHQWPATLVQPVGSPLSLECTVEGTSNPNLYWYRQAAGRGLQLLFYSVGIGQISSEVPQNLSASRPQDRQFILSSKKLLLSDSGFYLCAMQGLIGEQYFGPGTRLTVT.

This clone was counted a single time. The chain employs TRBV9 and TRBJ1-5; 7 positions agree with TRBD1. V trimming: 3 bases; J trimming: 2 bases; junction bases outside the gene matches: 5. CDR3 length equals 15 residues. CDR1 is SGDLS and CDR2 is YYNGEE in the germline V gene. CDR3 sequence reads: CASSANDRGNQPQHF. The CDR3 DNA sequence: TGTGCCAGCAGCGCCAATGACAGGGGCAATCAGCCCCAGCATTTT.

The chain combines TRBV7-9 with TRBJ2-5, with unresolved D. The CDR3 covers 13 residues. CDR1 is SEHNR and CDR2 is FQNEAQ in the germline V gene (reference sequence). The V gene lost 5 bases and the J gene lost 0 bases, with 7 bases spanning the gap. CDR3 loop: CASSAWYQETQYF. The CDR3 nucleotides are TGTGCCAGCAGCGCGTGGTACCAAGAGACCCAGTACTTC.

The chain is built from TRBV5-1 and TRBJ2-3; TRBD1 might be the D (5 bases). Germline assignment: CDR1 SGHRS and CDR2 YFSETQ. The V and J ends lost 5 bases and 0 bases respectively, with 16 bases between them. CDR3 length equals 16 residues. CDR3 in amino acids: CASRPQVSSSTDTQYF. The DNA for the CDR3 is TGCGCCAGCAGACCACAGGTTTCCTCTAGCACAGATACGCAGTATTTT.

This clone came up a few times. The genes are TRBV5-1 and TRBJ2-5; D gene ambiguous. CDR1 and CDR2 from the germline V gene are SGHRS and YFSETQ. Trimming pared 1 base from V and 5 bases from J, leaving 18 bases between. The CDR3 extends over 16 amino acids. The CDR3 sequence: CASSLSVPHVVETQYF. The CDR3 nucleotides are TGCGCCAGCAGCTTGAGTGTGCCCCACGTAGTGGAGACCCAGTACTTC.

The chain couples TRBV19 to TRBJ2-2, with D unresolved. This CDR3 has 13 amino acids. V lost 6 bases and J lost 1, with 6 bases in between. CDR1 LNHDA and CDR2 SQIVND come from the germline V gene (reference sequence). CDR3 protein: CASRYMNTGELFF. CDR3 bases: TGTGCCAGTAGGTACATGAACACCGGGGAGCTGTTTTTT. Drawing the rest from reference TRBV19 and TRBJ2-2, the complete variable domain is DGGITQSPKYLFRKEGQNVTLSCEQNLNHDAMYWYRQDPGQGLRLIYYSQIVNDFQKGDIAEGYSVSREKKESFPLTVTSAQKNPTAFYLCASRYMNTGELFFGEGSRLTVL.

This chain links TRBV30 with TRBJ2-1; D possibly corresponds to TRBD2 (6 bases). Germline V CDR1 and CDR2: GTSNPN, SVGIG (reference sequence). The CDR3 totals 11 residues. The CDR3 region has the DNA TGTGGAGGGGAGGTCGACAATGAGCAGTTCTTC. This codes for CGGEVDNEQFF.

This clone was detected once. J is TRBJ1-1 and V is TRBV5-4, with no clear D. V was clipped by 4 bases and J by 6 bases, with 10 bases between them. Germline assignment: CDR1 SGHNT and CDR2 YYREEE (reference sequence). The CDR3 runs 12 residues. The CDR3 reads CASSGLWSEAFF. CDR3 nucleotides: TGTGCCAGCAGCGGGCTGTGGTCTGAAGCTTTCTTT.

The V and J genes are TRBV7-9 and TRBJ1-5, with 7 positions matching TRBD1. This CDR3 is 13 amino acids long. Trimming cost V 3 bases and J 6 bases; bases outside gene matches: 2. CDR1 is SEHNR, CDR2 FQNEAQ, per germline (reference sequence). CDR3 protein: CASSFDRVQPQHF. The CDR3 DNA reads as TGTGCCAGCAGCTTTGACAGGGTTCAGCCCCAGCATTTT. Full variable domain (rest looked up from reference TRBV7-9 and TRBJ1-5): DTGVSQNPRHKITKRGQNVTFRCDPISEHNRLYWYRQTLGQGPEFLTYFQNEAQLEKSRLLSDRFSAERPKGSFSTLEIQRTEQGDSAMYLCASSFDRVQPQHFGDGTRLSIL.

The gene calls are TRBV28 and TRBJ2-5, with TRBD2 identical over 7 bases. V trimming: 2 bases; J trimming: 2 bases; junction bases outside the gene matches: 5. This CDR3 has 15 residues. From germline, CDR1 is MDHEN and CDR2 SYDVKM. The chain's CDR3 is CASSLGRREQETQYF. CDR3 nucleotides: TGTGCCAGCAGTTTAGGCAGGCGGGAGCAAGAGACCCAGTACTTC.

This clone was seen only once. The chain links TRBV30 to TRBJ2-5, with D possibly being TRBD1 (8 bases). The germline CDR1 and CDR2 sequences are GTSNPN and SVGIG (reference sequence). This CDR3 has 13 amino acids. Deletions cut 4 bases from V and 4 bases from J, with 13 bases between. The CDR3 spells CAWNTGGGETQYF. DNA for the CDR3: TGTGCCTGGAACACAGGGGGGGGAGAGACCCAGTACTTC.